A selection of T cell receptor beta chains follows, all from one sample in a study of CD8 T cells in ankylosing spondylitis. TCRdb passed the 5' RACE reads through MiXCR, listing each CDR3 protein once. This table has roughly 670,000 distinct CDR3 sequences, about 20% appearing once. Sequencing was performed on blood, either unsorted or a sorted T cell fraction (not recorded which). The receptor source for this set is a male donor with ankylosing spondylitis. CDR3s include the opening cysteine and the closing phenylalanine or tryptophan. D genes are given only for firm matches. Part of the rows lack a size; the others show once, few, many or a class for expanded clones.

>NA|TRBJ1-2|TRBV5-1|few
CASSLPGQEHGYTF
TGCGCCAGCAGCTTGCCGGGACAAGAACATGGCTACACCTTC
>TRBD1|TRBJ1-4|TRBV7-9|few
CASSFRGANEKLFF
TGTGCCAGCAGCTTCAGGGGGGCTAATGAAAAACTGTTTTTT
>NA|TRBJ2-5|TRBV24-1|NA
CATSVRYSQETQYF
TGTGCCACCAGTGTCAGGTATAGCCAAGAGACCCAGTACTTC
>TRBD1|TRBJ1-1|TRBV7-8|NA
CASSLGGQGEAFF
TGTGCCAGCAGCTTAGGGGGACAGGGAGAAGCTTTCTTT
>NA|TRBJ2-7|TRBV3-1|NA
CASSQSGARSYEQYF
TGTGCCAGCAGCCAGTCAGGGGCACGCTCCTACGAGCAGTACTTC
>NA|TRBJ2-5|TRBV28|NA
CASSPYRNRQETQYF
TGTGCCAGCAGTCCCTACAGGAATCGGCAAGAGACCCAGTACTTC
>TRBD2|TRBJ2-1|TRBV10-1|few
CASSHRLAGGREQFF
TGCGCCAGCTCTCACCGACTAGCGGGGGGACGGGAGCAGTTCTTC
>NA|TRBJ1-3|TRBV6-5|NA
CASSYSRGASSGNTIYF
TGTGCCAGCAGTTACTCGAGAGGGGCGAGCTCTGGAAACACCATATATTTT
>NA|TRBJ2-7|TRBV20-1|few
CSAGGTSYEQYF
TGCAGTGCTGGGGGCACCTCCTACGAGCAGTACTTC
>NA|TRBJ2-7|TRBV20-1|NA
CSARDWGAGYEQYF
TGCAGTGCTAGAGACTGGGGGGCGGGCTACGAGCAGTACTTC
>NA|TRBJ2-7|TRBV12-3/TRBV12-4|NA
CASRARDLYEQYF
TGTGCCAGCAGGGCACGAGACCTCTACGAGCAGTACTTC
>TRBD1|TRBJ2-7|TRBV27|NA
CASSPPQGAHEQYF
TGTGCCAGCAGTCCCCCCCAGGGGGCCCACGAGCAGTACTTC
>TRBD2|TRBJ2-7|TRBV4-1|NA
CASSHSGTSGFYEQYF
TGCGCCAGCAGCCACTCCGGGACTAGCGGATTCTACGAGCAGTACTTC
>NA|TRBJ2-5|TRBV19|many
CASSMTPTETQYF
TGTGCCAGTAGTATGACCCCCACGGAGACCCAGTACTTC
>TRBD1|TRBJ1-1|TRBV10-2|NA
CASTSDRGLGTEAFF
TGCGCCAGCACTTCGGACAGGGGGTTAGGGACTGAAGCTTTCTTT
>NA|TRBJ1-2|TRBV29-1|NA
CSGLCFGYTF
TGCAGCGGCCTCTGTTTTGGCTACACCTTC
>NA|TRBJ2-3|TRBV7-3|few
CASSPGGVGTQYF
TGTGCCAGCAGCCCAGGTGGAGTTGGTACGCAGTATTTT
>NA|TRBJ2-3|TRBV7-2|NA
CASSLDGGHTDTQYF
TGTGCCAGCAGCTTAGACGGGGGACACACAGATACGCAGTATTTT
>TRBD2|TRBJ2-1|TRBV4-2|few
CASSQVAAGRDNEQFF
TGTGCCAGCAGCCAAGTGGCAGCGGGGAGGGACAATGAGCAGTTCTTC
>NA|TRBJ2-1|TRBV12-3/TRBV12-4|NA
CASSLGELEVHEQFF
TGTGCCAGCAGTTTGGGAGAACTAGAGGTCCATGAGCAGTTCTTC
>NA|TRBJ1-5|TRBV10-3|few
CAISGGGADQPQHF
TGTGCCATCAGTGGAGGGGGGGCGGATCAGCCCCAGCATTTT
>TRBD2|TRBJ2-1|TRBV18|many
CASSPLAGSYNEQFF
TGTGCCAGCAGTCCACTAGCGGGGAGCTACAATGAGCAGTTCTTC
>TRBD2|TRBJ2-1|TRBV10-3|NA
CAISGAGTSGRAVNEQFF
TGTGCCATCAGTGGAGCCGGGACTAGCGGGAGGGCCGTGAATGAGCAGTTCTTC
>TRBD1|TRBJ2-2|TRBV7-9|NA
CASSLGLGQGNTGELFF
TGTGCCAGCAGCCTCGGCCTTGGACAGGGGAACACCGGGGAGCTGTTTTTT
>TRBD1|TRBJ2-7|TRBV12-3/TRBV12-4|many
CASSPRTGAYEQYF
TGTGCCAGCAGCCCGAGGACAGGGGCCTACGAGCAGTACTTC
>TRBD1|TRBJ2-2|TRBV19|NA
CASTQGVNTGELFF
TGTGCCAGTACCCAGGGGGTTAACACCGGGGAGCTGTTTTTT
>TRBD2|TRBJ2-3|TRBV3-1|NA
CAGSAIAGGKTDTQYF
TGTGCCGGCAGCGCCATAGCGGGGGGGAAGACAGATACGCAGTATTTT
>TRBD1|TRBJ2-7|TRBV28|many
CASSFSDRGYEQYF
TGTGCCAGCAGTTTCTCCGACAGGGGGTATGAGCAGTACTTC
>TRBD2|TRBJ2-1|TRBV20-1|few
CSARRGRVTRLASEGQFF
TGCAGTGCTAGGCGTGGCAGGGTAACCCGACTAGCGTCGGAGGGGCAGTTCTTC
>NA|TRBJ2-7|TRBV20-1|NA
CSARVPGRNSYEQYF
TGCAGTGCTAGAGTACCGGGACGGAATTCCTACGAGCAGTACTTC
>NA|TRBJ1-5|TRBV6-1|NA
CASSELREDQPQHF
TGTGCCAGCAGTGAATTACGGGAAGACCAGCCCCAGCATTTT
>TRBD1|TRBJ2-5|TRBV10-3|NA
CAISESGTGQETQYF
TGTGCCATCAGTGAGTCGGGGACAGGCCAAGAGACCCAGTACTTC
>TRBD2|TRBJ2-1|TRBV20-1|NA
CSARRTSGDNEQFF
TGCAGTGCTAGGCGGACTAGCGGGGACAATGAGCAGTTCTTC
>NA|TRBJ2-7|TRBV30|NA
CAWRSQGENEQYF
TGTGCCTGGAGGAGCCAGGGAGAAAACGAGCAGTACTTC
>TRBD2|TRBJ2-7|TRBV7-9|many
CASSSFAGAEQYF
TGTGCCAGCAGCTCTTTTGCGGGAGCCGAGCAGTACTTC
>TRBD2|TRBJ2-7|TRBV7-6|NA
CASSQTTSGGYEQYF
TGTGCCAGCAGCCAAACCACTAGCGGGGGCTACGAGCAGTACTTC
>NA|TRBJ1-1|TRBV4-1|NA
CASSQVFSGYTEAFF
TGCGCCAGCAGCCAAGTTTTTTCGGGCTACACTGAAGCTTTCTTT
>NA|TRBJ2-7|TRBV2|NA
CASSGLQEQPPSSYEQYF
TGTGCCAGCAGTGGTCTCCAGGAACAACCTCCTAGCTCCTACGAGCAGTACTTC
>NA|TRBJ1-1|TRBV12-3/TRBV12-4|few
CASSLVSKNTEAFF
TGTGCCAGCAGTTTGGTATCTAAGAACACTGAAGCTTTCTTT
>NA|TRBJ1-5|TRBV27|many
CASSTMQKGQPQHF
TGTGCCAGCAGTACCATGCAGAAGGGTCAGCCCCAGCATTTT
>NA|TRBJ2-2|TRBV7-3|few
CASSLTVLPRGGELFF
TGTGCCAGCAGCTTAACGGTGCTACCCAGGGGCGGGGAGCTGTTTTTT
>TRBD1|TRBJ2-1|TRBV4-1|NA
CASSHSQGTAYNEQFF
TGCGCCAGCAGCCATTCACAAGGGACAGCATACAATGAGCAGTTCTTC
>TRBD1|TRBJ1-2|TRBV12-3/TRBV12-4|few
CASSPPGTGFYYGYTF
TGTGCCAGCAGCCCCCCCGGGACAGGATTCTACTATGGCTACACCTTC
>NA|TRBJ1-2|TRBV28|few
CASIGGNINYGYTF
TGTGCCAGCATAGGAGGGAACATTAACTATGGCTACACCTTC
>TRBD2|TRBJ2-2|TRBV20-1|few
CSAVSGSTNTGELFF
TGCAGTGCTGTCAGCGGGAGCACGAACACCGGGGAGCTGTTTTTT
>NA|TRBJ2-1|TRBV6-1|NA
CASTTGGPSEQFF
TGTGCCAGCACCACCGGAGGGCCCAGTGAGCAGTTCTTC
>TRBD1|TRBJ1-1|TRBV7-2|NA
CASSSRTGTGTEAFF
TGTGCCAGCAGCTCCAGGACCGGGACAGGGACTGAAGCTTTCTTT
>TRBD2|TRBJ2-7|TRBV18|NA
CASSPRASGYEQYF
TGTGCCAGCTCACCACGCGCTAGCGGGTACGAGCAGTACTTC
>TRBD1|TRBJ2-1|TRBV2|NA
CARRGGETGGDYNEQFF
TGTGCCAGGAGGGGGGGTGAGACAGGGGGCGATTACAATGAGCAGTTCTTC